This T cell receptor (beta chain) was sequenced for a study of T cell clonotyping in hematopoietic cell transplantation. The overall study: Recipients' pretransplant samples followed cytoreduction. Notes on the study in general: After transplant, recipient diversity fell while pathologically expanded clonotypes grew through day 180. Few recipient clonotypes overlapped donors; over 95% were de novo at given depth.

Only in-frame clones appear in the TCRdb table, and some are missing; sequencing was by immunoSEQ multiplex PCR. The table lists about 76,000 clones, less than 96% of them singletons. Time point in this sample: recipient sample about 28 days before transplant, after cytoreduction. This CDR3 spans 13 amino acids. Germline values: CDR1 MNHEY, CDR2 SVGAGI. The trim removed 6 bases at V and 7 bases at J, leaving 9 bases unmatched. A word on this clone: What it recognizes is unknown.

The origin of this receptor is a woman aged 50 to 60 with acute myeloid leukemia. Some clones in this sample may be carry-over from other donors' samples. Sequenced material: peripheral blood mononuclear cells, taken before stem cell transplant. The genes are TRBV6-5 and TRBJ2-7, with 7 positions matching TRBD2. The CDR3 DNA reads TGTGCCAGCAGCGCCCCGACCGGGAGGGAGCAGTACTTC. Residues: CASSAPTGREQYF.